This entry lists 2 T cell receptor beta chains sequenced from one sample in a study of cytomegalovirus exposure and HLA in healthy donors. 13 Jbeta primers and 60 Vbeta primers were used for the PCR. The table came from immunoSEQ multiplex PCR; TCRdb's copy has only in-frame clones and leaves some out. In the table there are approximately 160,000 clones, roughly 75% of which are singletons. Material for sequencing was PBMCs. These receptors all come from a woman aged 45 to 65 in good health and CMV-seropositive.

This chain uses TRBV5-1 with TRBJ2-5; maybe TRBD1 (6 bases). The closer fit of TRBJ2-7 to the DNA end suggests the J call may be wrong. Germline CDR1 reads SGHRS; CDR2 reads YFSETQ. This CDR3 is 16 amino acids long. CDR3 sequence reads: CASSLAPGTGSYEQYF. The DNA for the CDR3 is TGCGCCAGCAGCTTGGCCCCCGGTACAGGGTCCTACGAGCAGTACTTC.

DNA for the CDR3: TGTGCCAGTAGTATAGGGACAGGGATACAAATGAACACTGAAGCTTTCTTT. Protein sequence: CASSIGTGIQMNTEAFF. The V gene is TRBV19, the J gene TRBJ1-1; 8 bases are a match to TRBD1. The CDR3 is 17 residues long. J gave up 0 bases and V 1 base, and 7 bases lay outside the gene matches. Germline CDR1 LNHDA, CDR2 SQIVND (reference sequence).